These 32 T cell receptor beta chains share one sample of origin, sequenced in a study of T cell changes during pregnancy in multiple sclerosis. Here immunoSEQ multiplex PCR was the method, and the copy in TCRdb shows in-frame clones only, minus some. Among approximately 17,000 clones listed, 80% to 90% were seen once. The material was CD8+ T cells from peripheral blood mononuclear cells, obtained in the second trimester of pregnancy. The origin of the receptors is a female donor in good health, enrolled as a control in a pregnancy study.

The CDR3 DNA follows: TGTGCTAGTGGTTTGGGAAGGGGTGAGCAGTTCTTC. It codes for CASGLGRGEQFF. The V and J genes are TRBV12-5 and TRBJ2-1; tentative D call: TRBD1 (5 bases). Germline assignment: CDR1 LGHNT and CDR2 FRNRAP. The CDR3 covers 12 residues. Between the trimmed V and J ends, which lost 1 base and 9 bases, there was a span of 7 bases.

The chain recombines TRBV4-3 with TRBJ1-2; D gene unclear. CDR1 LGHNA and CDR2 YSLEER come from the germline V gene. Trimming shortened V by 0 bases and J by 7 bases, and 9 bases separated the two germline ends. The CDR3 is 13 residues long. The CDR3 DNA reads TGCGCCAGCAGCCAAGATCTAACGGGTGGCTACACCTTC. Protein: CASSQDLTGGYTF.

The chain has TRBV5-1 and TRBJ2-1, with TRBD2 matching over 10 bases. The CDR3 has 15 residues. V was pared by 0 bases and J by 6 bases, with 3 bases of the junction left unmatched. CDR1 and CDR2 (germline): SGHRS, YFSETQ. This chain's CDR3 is CASSLEGTSVNEQFF. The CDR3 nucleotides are TGCGCCAGCAGCTTGGAAGGGACTAGCGTCAATGAGCAGTTCTTC.

The DNA for the CDR3 is TGTGCCAGCAGTTTACCCCCCTACCGATTAGAGACCCAGTACTTC. It codes for CASSLPPYRLETQYF. The chain recombines TRBV27 with TRBJ2-5; D gene unclear. This CDR3 contains 15 residues. V lost 2 bases to trimming and J lost 4 bases, with 14 bases between them. CDR1 and CDR2 (germline): MNHEY, SMNVEV (reference sequence).

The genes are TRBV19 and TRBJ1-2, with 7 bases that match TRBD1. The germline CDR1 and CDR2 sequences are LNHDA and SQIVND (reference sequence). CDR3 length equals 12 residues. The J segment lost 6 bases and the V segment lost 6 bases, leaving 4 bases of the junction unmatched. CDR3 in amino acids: CASSRTGDGYTF. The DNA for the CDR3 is TGTGCCAGTAGCCGGACAGGCGATGGCTACACCTTC.

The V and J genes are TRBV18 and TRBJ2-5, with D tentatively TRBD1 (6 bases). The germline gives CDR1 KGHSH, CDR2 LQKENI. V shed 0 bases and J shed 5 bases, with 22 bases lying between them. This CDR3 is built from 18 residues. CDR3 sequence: CASSPPSEVWGRWETQYF. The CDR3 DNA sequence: TGTGCCAGCTCACCACCGTCGGAAGTCTGGGGGCGTTGGGAGACCCAGTACTTC.

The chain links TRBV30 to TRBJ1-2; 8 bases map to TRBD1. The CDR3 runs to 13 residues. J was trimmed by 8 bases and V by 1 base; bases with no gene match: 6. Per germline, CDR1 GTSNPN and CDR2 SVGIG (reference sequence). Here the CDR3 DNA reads TGTGCCTGGAGTGCGGACAGGGAGGAGGGCTACACCTTC. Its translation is CAWSADREEGYTF.

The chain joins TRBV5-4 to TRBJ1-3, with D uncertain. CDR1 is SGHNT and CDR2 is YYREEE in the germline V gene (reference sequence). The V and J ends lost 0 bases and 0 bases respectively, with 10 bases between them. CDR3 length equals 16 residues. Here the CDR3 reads CASSLGHPNSGNTIYF. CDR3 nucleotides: TGTGCCAGCAGCTTGGGGCATCCGAACTCTGGAAACACCATATATTTT.

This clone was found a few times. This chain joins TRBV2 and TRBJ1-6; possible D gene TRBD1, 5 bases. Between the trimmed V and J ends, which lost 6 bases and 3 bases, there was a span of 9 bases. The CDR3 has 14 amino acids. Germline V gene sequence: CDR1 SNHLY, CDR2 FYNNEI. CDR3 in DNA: TGTGCCAGCAGGCCGCAGGGCTATAATTCACCCCTCCACTTT. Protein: CASRPQGYNSPLHF. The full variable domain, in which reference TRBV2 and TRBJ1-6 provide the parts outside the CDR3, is EPEVTQTPSHQVTQMGQEVILRCVPISNHLYFYWYRQILGQKVEFLVSFYNNEISEKSEIFDDQFSVERPDGSNFTLKIRSTKLEDSAMYFCASRPQGYNSPLHFGNGTRLTVT.

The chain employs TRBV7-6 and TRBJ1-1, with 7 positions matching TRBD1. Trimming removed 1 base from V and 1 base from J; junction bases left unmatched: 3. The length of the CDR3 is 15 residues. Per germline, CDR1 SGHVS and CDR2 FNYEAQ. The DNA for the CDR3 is TGTGCCAGCAGCTTAGAGGGGGCTGGGAACACTGAAGCTTTCTTT. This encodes CASSLEGAGNTEAFF. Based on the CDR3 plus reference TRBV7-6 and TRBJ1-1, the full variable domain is GAGVSQSPRYKVTKRGQDVALRCDPISGHVSLYWYRQALGQGPEFLTYFNYEAQQDKSGLPNDRFSAERPEGSISTLTIQRTEQRDSAMYRCASSLEGAGNTEAFFGQGTRLTVV.

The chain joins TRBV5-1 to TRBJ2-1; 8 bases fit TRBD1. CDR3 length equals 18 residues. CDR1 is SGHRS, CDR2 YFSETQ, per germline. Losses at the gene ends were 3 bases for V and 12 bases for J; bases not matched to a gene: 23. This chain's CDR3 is CASSSNRQGLAQEALQFF. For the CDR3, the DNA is TGCGCCAGCAGCTCAAATCGACAGGGGTTGGCACAAGAGGCTTTGCAGTTCTTC.

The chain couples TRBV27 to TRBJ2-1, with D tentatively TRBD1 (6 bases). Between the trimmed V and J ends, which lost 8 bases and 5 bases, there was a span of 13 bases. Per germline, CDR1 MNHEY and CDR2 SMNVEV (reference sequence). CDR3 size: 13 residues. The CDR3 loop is CASWTALHNEQFF. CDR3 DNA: TGTGCCAGCTGGACAGCTCTACACAATGAGCAGTTCTTC.

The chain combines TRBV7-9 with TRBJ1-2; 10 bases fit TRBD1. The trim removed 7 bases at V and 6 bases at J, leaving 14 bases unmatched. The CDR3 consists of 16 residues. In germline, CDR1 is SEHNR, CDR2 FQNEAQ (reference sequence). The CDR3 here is CASTLLLRGQGNGYTF. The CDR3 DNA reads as TGTGCCAGCACCCTACTTCTCAGGGGACAGGGGAATGGCTACACCTTC.

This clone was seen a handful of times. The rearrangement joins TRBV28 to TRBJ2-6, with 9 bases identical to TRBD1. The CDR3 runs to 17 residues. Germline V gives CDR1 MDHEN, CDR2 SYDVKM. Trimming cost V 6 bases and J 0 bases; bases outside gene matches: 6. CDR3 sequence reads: CASRDRGRDSGANVLTF. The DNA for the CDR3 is TGTGCCAGCAGGGACAGGGGCCGGGACTCTGGGGCCAACGTCCTGACTTTC.

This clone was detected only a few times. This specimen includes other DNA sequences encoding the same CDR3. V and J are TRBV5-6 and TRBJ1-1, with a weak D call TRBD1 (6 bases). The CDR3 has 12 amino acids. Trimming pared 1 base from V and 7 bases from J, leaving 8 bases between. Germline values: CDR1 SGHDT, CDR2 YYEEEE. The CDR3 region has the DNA TGTGCCAGCAGCTTGAGGGGGAATGAAGCTTTCTTT. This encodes CASSLRGNEAFF.

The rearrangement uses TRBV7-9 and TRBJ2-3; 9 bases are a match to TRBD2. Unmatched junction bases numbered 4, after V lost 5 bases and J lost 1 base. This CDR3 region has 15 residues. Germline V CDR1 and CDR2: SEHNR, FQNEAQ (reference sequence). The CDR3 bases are TGTGCCAGCAGCCCCTCTAGCGGGGGCACAGATACGCAGTATTTT. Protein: CASSPSSGGTDTQYF.

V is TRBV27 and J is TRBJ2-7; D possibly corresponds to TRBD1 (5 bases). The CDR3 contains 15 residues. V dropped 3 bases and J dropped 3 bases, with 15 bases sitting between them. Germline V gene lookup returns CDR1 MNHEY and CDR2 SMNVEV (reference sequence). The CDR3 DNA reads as TGTGCCAGCAGTTTGGCGGACACAGGCGGCTACGAGCAGTACTTC. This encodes CASSLADTGGYEQYF.

The CDR3 loop reads CASSQGAGQSGYNEQFF. The CDR3 DNA reads as TGTGCCAGCAGCCAAGGAGCAGGGCAGTCCGGGTACAATGAGCAGTTCTTC. The V and J genes are TRBV4-2 and TRBJ2-1; perhaps TRBD1 as D (5 bases). Deletions cut 1 base from V and 4 bases from J, with 17 bases between. The germline V gene encodes CDR1 LGHNA and CDR2 YNFKEQ. The CDR3 contains 17 residues.

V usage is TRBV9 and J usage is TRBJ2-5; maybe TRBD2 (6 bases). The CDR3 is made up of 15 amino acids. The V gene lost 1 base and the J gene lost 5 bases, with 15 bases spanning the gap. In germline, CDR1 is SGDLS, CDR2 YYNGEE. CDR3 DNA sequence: TGTGCCAGCAGCGTAACCTGGAGGGTAACGGAGACCCAGTACTTC. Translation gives CASSVTWRVTETQYF.

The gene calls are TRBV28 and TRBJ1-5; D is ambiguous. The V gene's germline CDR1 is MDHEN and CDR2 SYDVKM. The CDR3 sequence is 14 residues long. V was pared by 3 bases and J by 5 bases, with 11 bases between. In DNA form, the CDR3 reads TGTGCCAGCAGTTTTATTTCGGTAGATCAGCCCCAGCATTTT. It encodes CASSFISVDQPQHF. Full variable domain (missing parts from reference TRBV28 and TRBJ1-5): DVKVTQSSRYLVKRTGEKVFLECVQDMDHENMFWYRQDPGLGLRLIYFSYDVKMKEKGDIPEGYSVSREKKERFSLILESASTNQTSMYLCASSFISVDQPQHFGDGTRLSIL.

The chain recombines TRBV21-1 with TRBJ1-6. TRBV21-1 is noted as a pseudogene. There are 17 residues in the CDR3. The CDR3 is CASSKALGRSYNSPLHF. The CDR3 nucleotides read TGTGCCAGCAGCAAAGCCTTAGGGAGGTCGTATAATTCACCCCTCCACTTT.

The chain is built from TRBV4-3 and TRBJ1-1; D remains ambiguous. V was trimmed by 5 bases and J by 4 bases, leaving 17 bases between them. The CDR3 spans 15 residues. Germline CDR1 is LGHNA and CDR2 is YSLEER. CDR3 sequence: CASSSSARGRTEAFF. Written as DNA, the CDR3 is TGCGCCAGCAGCTCCTCGGCTCGGGGTCGCACTGAAGCTTTCTTT.

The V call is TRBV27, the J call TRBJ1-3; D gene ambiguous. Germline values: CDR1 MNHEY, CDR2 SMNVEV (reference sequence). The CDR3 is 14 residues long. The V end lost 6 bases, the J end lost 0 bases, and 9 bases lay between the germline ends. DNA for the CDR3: TGTGCCAGCAGGGAGGGCGTCTCTGGAAACACCATATATTTT. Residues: CASREGVSGNTIYF.

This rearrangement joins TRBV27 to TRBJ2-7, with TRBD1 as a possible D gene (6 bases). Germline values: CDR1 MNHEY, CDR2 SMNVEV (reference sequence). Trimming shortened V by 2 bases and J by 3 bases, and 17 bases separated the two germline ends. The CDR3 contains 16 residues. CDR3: CASSLIGGQRSYEQYF. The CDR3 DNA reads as TGTGCCAGCAGTTTAATTGGCGGACAGAGGAGCTACGAGCAGTACTTC.

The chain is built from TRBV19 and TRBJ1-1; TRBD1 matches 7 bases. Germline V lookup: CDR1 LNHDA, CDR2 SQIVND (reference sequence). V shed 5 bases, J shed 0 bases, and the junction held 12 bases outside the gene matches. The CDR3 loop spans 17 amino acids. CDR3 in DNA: TGTGCCAGTAGTTCGACAGGGATTACCCTCATGAACACTGAAGCTTTCTTT. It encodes CASSSTGITLMNTEAFF.

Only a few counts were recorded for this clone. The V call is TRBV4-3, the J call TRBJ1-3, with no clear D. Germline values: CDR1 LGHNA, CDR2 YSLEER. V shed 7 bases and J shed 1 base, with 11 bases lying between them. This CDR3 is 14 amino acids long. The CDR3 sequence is CASKVALSGNTIYF. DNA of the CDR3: TGCGCCAGCAAGGTAGCGTTGTCTGGAAACACCATATATTTT.

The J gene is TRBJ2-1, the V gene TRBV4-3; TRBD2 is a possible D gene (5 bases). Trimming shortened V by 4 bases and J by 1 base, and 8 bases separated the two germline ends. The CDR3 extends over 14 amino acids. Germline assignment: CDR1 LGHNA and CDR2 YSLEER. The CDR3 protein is CASSPWTSYNEQFF. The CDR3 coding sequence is TGCGCCAGCAGCCCCTGGACTTCCTACAATGAGCAGTTCTTC.

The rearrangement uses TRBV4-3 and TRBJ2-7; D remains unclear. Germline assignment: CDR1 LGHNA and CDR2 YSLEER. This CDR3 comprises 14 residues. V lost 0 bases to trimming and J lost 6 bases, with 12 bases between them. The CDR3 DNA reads TGCGCCAGCAGCCAAGACCCCGGAGCCGGCGAGCAGTACTTC. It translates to CASSQDPGAGEQYF.

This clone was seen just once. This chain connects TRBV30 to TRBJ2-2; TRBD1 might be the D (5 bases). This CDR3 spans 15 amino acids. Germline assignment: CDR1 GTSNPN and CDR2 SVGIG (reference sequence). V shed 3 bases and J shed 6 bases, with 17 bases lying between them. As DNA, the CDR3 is TGTGCCTGGAGAGTGGGTGGACATTTCGCCGGGGAGCTGTTTTTT. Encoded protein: CAWRVGGHFAGELFF.

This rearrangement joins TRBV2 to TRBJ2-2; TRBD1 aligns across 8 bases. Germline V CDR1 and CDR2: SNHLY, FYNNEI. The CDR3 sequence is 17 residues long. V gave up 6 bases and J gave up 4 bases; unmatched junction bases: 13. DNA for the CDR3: TGTGCCAGCAGGGACTGGGACAGGTCGGGTCGCACCGGGGAGCTGTTTTTT. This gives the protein CASRDWDRSGRTGELFF.

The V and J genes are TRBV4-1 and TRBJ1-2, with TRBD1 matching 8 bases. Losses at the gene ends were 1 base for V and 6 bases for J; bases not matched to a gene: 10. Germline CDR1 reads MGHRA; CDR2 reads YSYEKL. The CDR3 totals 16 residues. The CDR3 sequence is CASSQGQGPDLDGYTF. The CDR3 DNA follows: TGCGCCAGCAGCCAAGGACAGGGGCCCGACTTAGATGGCTACACCTTC.

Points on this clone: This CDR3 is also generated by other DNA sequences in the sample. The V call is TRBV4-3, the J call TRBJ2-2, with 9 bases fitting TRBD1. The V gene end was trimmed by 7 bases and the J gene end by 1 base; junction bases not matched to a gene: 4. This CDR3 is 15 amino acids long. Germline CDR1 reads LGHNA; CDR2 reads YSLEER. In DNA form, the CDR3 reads TGCGCCAGCACGCCGGACAGGGGGAACACCGGGGAGCTGTTTTTT. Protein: CASTPDRGNTGELFF.